This passage covers 17 T cell receptor beta chains from one sample sequenced in a study of CD8 T cells in ankylosing spondylitis. TCRdb reprocessed the 5' RACE reads via MiXCR and lists one record per CDR3 protein. The sample carries about 250,000 distinct CDR3 sequences, 8% to 10% recorded once. The sequenced sample consisted of blood, either unsorted or a sorted T cell fraction (not recorded which). These receptors were taken from a female donor with ankylosing spondylitis or in good health (not recorded which).

At least ten counts were recorded for this clonotype. The chain links TRBV6-5 to TRBJ2-1; 14 bases are a match to TRBD2. Germline V gives CDR1 MNHEY, CDR2 SVGAGI. The V gene end was trimmed by 2 bases and the J gene end by 10 bases; junction bases not matched to a gene: 10. This CDR3 has 17 residues. The CDR3 DNA sequence: TGTGCCAGCAGTTACCCGCAGGGACTAGCGGGAGTTGGGGAGCAGTTCTTC. Protein product: CASSYPQGLAGVGEQFF.

This clonotype was recorded at least ten times. The rearrangement joins TRBV6-1 to TRBJ2-3; perhaps TRBD1 as D (6 bases). Germline CDR1 and CDR2: MNHNS and SASEGT. The CDR3 covers 15 residues. Trimming removed 6 bases from V and 5 bases from J, with 18 bases in between. DNA of the CDR3: TGTGCCAGCAGCAGGGCCACAGGGACCAGAGATACGCAGTATTTT. It yields the protein CASSRATGTRDTQYF.

This clonotype has at least ten counts. J is TRBJ1-5 and V is TRBV20-1; D may be TRBD1 (6 bases). Trimming stripped 3 bases from V and 4 bases from J, with 13 bases between. CDR1 DFQATT and CDR2 SNEGSKA come from the germline V gene (reference sequence). This CDR3 spans 14 amino acids. As DNA, the CDR3 is TGCAGTGCTAGGGGGGCCGGGGCTAATCAGCCCCAGCATTTT. Protein product: CSARGAGANQPQHF.

J is TRBJ2-4 and V is TRBV5-1, with D possibly being TRBD1 (5 bases). CDR3 length: 15 residues. V lost 0 bases, J lost 0 bases, and 7 bases lay in between. CDR1 is SGHRS and CDR2 is YFSETQ in the germline V gene. CDR3 protein: CASSLGTLAKNIQYF. CDR3 bases: TGCGCCAGCAGCTTGGGGACATTAGCCAAAAACATTCAGTACTTC.

This clonotype was seen repeatedly, ten times or more. This sequence joins TRBV20-1 and TRBJ2-5; 7 positions agree with TRBD2. Germline CDR1 DFQATT, CDR2 SNEGSKA (reference sequence). The CDR3 spans 16 residues. Trimming at V came to 4 bases and at J to 0 bases, leaving 11 bases not matched to a gene. CDR3 DNA sequence: TGCAGTGCTACCCGGCCGGCTAGCGGACACCAAGAGACCCAGTACTTC. It yields the protein CSATRPASGHQETQYF.

This clonotype showed up many times. The chain combines TRBV6-1 with TRBJ2-2; D ambiguous. Germline V CDR1 and CDR2: MNHNS, SASEGT. The CDR3 covers 13 residues. Between the trimmed V and J ends, which lost 6 bases and 2 bases, there was a span of 7 bases. The CDR3 sequence is CASRDGNTGELFF. The CDR3 DNA is TGTGCCAGCAGGGACGGAAACACCGGGGAGCTGTTTTTT.

This clonotype was detected ten times or more. The chain links TRBV6-1 to TRBJ2-1; 8 nucleotides match TRBD2. Per the germline V gene, CDR1 is MNHNS and CDR2 is SASEGT. CDR3 length: 15 residues. Trimming cost V 1 base and J 8 bases; bases outside gene matches: 7. CDR3 sequence (DNA): TGTGCCAGCAGTGAAGGGGGCGGGAGGAGCGATGAGCAGTTCTTC. This encodes CASSEGGGRSDEQFF.

This clonotype was counted many times. J is TRBJ2-7 and V is TRBV5-6; no clear D. The V gene's germline CDR1 is SGHDT and CDR2 YYEEEE. The CDR3 spans 13 residues. With 0 bases removed from V and 6 bases from J, the gap between germline ends came to 10 bases. CDR3: CASSLVSLSEQYF. The CDR3 DNA reads TGTGCCAGCAGCTTGGTTAGTCTCAGCGAGCAGTACTTC.

The rearrangement links TRBV7-2 to TRBJ2-7; tentatively, D is TRBD2 (6 bases). This CDR3 is built from 13 residues. Per the germline V gene, CDR1 is SGHTA and CDR2 is FQGNSA. Trimming took off 6 bases at V and 5 bases at J, with 14 bases between the two ends. CDR3 residues: CASRREYVDEQYF. The CDR3 coding sequence is TGTGCCAGCAGACGGGAGTACGTCGACGAGCAGTACTTC.

Concerning this clonotype: A much larger clone lies a single base off, so this may be a read error. The chain couples TRBV6-2 or TRBV6-3 to TRBJ2-5; D ambiguous. CDR1 is MNHEY, CDR2 SVGEGT, per germline. This CDR3 is 11 amino acids long. CDR3 nucleotides: TGTGCCAGCGGCGAACAAGAGGCCCAGTACTTC. This sequence encodes CASGEQEAQYF.

This clonotype was counted at least ten times. The chain couples TRBV12-3 or TRBV12-4 to TRBJ2-7; a possible D gene is TRBD1 (5 bases). The CDR3 is 15 residues long. Between the trimmed V and J ends, which lost 5 bases and 6 bases, there was a span of 20 bases. This CDR3 is CASSGAGYSSGEQYF. The CDR3 nucleotides are TGTGCCAGCAGTGGGGCAGGGTATTCTTCGGGCGAGCAGTACTTC.

Many counts were recorded for this clonotype. The chain combines TRBV2 with TRBJ2-1; 7 nucleotides match TRBD2. Per the germline V gene, CDR1 is SNHLY and CDR2 is FYNNEI. Trimming at V came to 6 bases and at J to 5 bases, leaving 10 bases not matched to a gene. The length of the CDR3 is 15 residues. CDR3 nucleotide sequence: TGTGCCAGCAGGACCCCCGGGACTACCCACAATGAGCAGTTCTTC. Protein: CASRTPGTTHNEQFF.

This clonotype was found many times. J is TRBJ2-2 and V is TRBV19; tentative D call: TRBD2 (6 bases). Germline values: CDR1 LNHDA, CDR2 SQIVND (reference sequence). V dropped 4 bases and J dropped 7 bases, with 13 bases sitting between them. The CDR3 is 14 amino acids. In nucleotides, the CDR3 is TGTGCCAGTAGTACCATCGGCGGGAACGGGGAGCTGTTTTTT. Translated: CASSTIGGNGELFF.

This clonotype came up many times. The chain joins TRBV7-9 to TRBJ2-1; D possibly corresponds to TRBD1 (5 bases). In germline, CDR1 is SEHNR, CDR2 FQNEAQ (reference sequence). Deletions cut 4 bases from V and 8 bases from J, with 18 bases between. This CDR3 spans 15 amino acids. The CDR3 reads CASSSPGLNQHEQFF. The CDR3, as DNA: TGTGCCAGCAGCTCTCCAGGGCTCAACCAACATGAGCAGTTCTTC.

V and J are TRBV4-1 and TRBJ2-3; TRBD2 aligns across 13 bases. The CDR3 has 19 amino acids. With V trimmed by 4 bases and J by 3 bases, 13 bases remained unmatched. Germline V gene lookup returns CDR1 MGHRA and CDR2 YSYEKL. The CDR3 is CASSRENVLAGGRTDTQYF. The CDR3 DNA sequence: TGCGCCAGCAGCCGCGAGAATGTACTAGCGGGAGGGAGAACAGATACGCAGTATTTT.

Comment on this clonotype: A much larger clone differs by one base, so this may be a read error. The V and J genes are TRBV20-1 and TRBJ2-7; no firm D call. Germline V CDR1 and CDR2: DFQATT, SNEGSKA (reference sequence). The CDR3 consists of 13 residues. CDR3 protein: CSLFSVPSYVQYF. The DNA for the CDR3 is TGCAGTTTATTTAGTGTGCCATCCTACGTGCAGTACTTC.

This clonotype was picked up many times. The V gene is TRBV3-1, the J gene TRBJ1-5; possible D gene TRBD1, 6 bases. Germline V gives CDR1 LGHDT, CDR2 YNNKEL (reference sequence). This CDR3 region has 16 residues. Trimming took 0 bases from V and 5 from J, leaving 14 bases between them. The CDR3 reads CASSQDPIQGYQPQHF. In DNA form, the CDR3 reads TGTGCCAGCAGCCAAGATCCCATACAGGGTTATCAGCCCCAGCATTTT.